This T cell receptor (beta chain) was sequenced in a study of T cell clonotyping in hematopoietic cell transplantation. Whole-study results and caveats: After transplant, recipient diversity fell while pathologically expanded clonotypes grew through day 180. At the given depth, recipient repertoires were over 97% de novo clonotypes. Broader posttransplant TCR repertoire diversity was predicted by graft donor and pretransplant recipient Inverse Simpson Index values.

V trimming: 4 bases; J trimming: 0 bases; junction bases outside the gene matches: 5. This CDR3 spans 15 amino acids. Germline CDR1 SGHRS, CDR2 YFSETQ. The data were produced by immunoSEQ multiplex PCR, yet TCRdb's version contains in-frame clones alone and is incomplete. The sample has over 35,000 clones; roughly 88% are singletons. Regarding this clone: What it binds is unknown.

The genes are TRBV5-1 and TRBJ2-7; TRBD1 aligns across 9 bases. What was sequenced was peripheral blood mononuclear cells. This clonotype originated in a woman aged 40 to 50 in good health. Some clones in this sample may be carry-over from other donors' samples. The CDR3 here is CASSAGDRASYEQYF. In DNA form, the CDR3 reads TGCGCCAGCAGCGCGGGGGACAGGGCCTCCTACGAGCAGTACTTC.